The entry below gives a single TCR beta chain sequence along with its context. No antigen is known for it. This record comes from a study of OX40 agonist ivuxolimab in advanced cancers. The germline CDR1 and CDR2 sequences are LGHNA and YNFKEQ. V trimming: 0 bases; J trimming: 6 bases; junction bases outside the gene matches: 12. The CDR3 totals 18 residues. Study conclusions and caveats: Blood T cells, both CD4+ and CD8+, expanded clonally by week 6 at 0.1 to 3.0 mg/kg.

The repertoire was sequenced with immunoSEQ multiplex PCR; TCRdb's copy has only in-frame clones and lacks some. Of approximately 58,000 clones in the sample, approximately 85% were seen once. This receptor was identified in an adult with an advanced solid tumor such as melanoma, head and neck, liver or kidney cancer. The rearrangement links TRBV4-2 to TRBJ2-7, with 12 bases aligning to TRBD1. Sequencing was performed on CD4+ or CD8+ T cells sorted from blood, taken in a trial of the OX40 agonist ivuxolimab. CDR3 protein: CASSQDQRAGTGGVEQYF. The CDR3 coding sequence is TGTGCCAGCAGCCAAGATCAAAGGGCCGGGACAGGGGGCGTCGAGCAGTACTTC.